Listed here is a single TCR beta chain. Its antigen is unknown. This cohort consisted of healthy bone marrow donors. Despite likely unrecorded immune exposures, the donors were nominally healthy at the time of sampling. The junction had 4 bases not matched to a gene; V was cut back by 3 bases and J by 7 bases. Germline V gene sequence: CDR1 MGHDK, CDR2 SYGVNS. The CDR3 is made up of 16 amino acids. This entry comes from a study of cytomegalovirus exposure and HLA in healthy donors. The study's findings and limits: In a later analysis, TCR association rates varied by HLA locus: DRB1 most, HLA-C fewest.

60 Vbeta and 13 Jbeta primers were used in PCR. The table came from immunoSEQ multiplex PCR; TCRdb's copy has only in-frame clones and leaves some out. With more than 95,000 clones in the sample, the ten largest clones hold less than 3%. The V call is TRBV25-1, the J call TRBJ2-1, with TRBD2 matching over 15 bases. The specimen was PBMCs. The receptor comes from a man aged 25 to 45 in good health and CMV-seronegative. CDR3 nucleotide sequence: TGTGCCAGCAGTGACCTAGGGACTAGCGGGGGGAATGAGCAGTTCTTC. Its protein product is CASSDLGTSGGNEQFF.